This T cell receptor (beta chain) was sequenced in a study of shared clonotypes between healthy human individuals. Assay used: immunoSEQ multiplex PCR; TCRdb lists only in-frame clones, some missing. The data contain roughly 2.6 million clones, roughly nine tenths of them singletons. This clone was counted a few times. In germline, CDR1 is GTSNPN, CDR2 SVGIG (reference sequence). V lost 3 bases, J lost 8 bases, and 8 bases stayed unmatched. CDR3 length equals 13 residues. The receptor's source is a man younger than 35 in good health. The chain is built from TRBV30 and TRBJ1-1, with 8 bases identical to TRBD1. Specimen: naive CD4+ T cells sorted from blood. Subset in this sample: CD45RA+ positively selected. The DNA of the CDR3 is TGTGCCTGGAGCCCGAACAGGGGGAGAGAAGCTTTCTTT. Translation: CAWSPNRGREAFF.